This T cell receptor beta chain came from a study of T cell responses to AZD1222 COVID-19 vaccine. The J segment lost 1 base and the V segment lost 7 bases, leaving 3 bases of the junction unmatched. The germline V gene encodes CDR1 MNHEY and CDR2 SMNVEV (reference sequence). The CDR3 sequence is 13 residues long. The repertoire was sequenced with immunoSEQ multiplex PCR; TCRdb's copy has only in-frame clones and lacks some. The sample lists some 190,000 clones, roughly 94% occurring once. Details on this clone: Its cognate antigen is unknown.

General observations from the study: Donors were chiefly white British, with a greater number of females, and clonal diversity was perhaps underestimated.

The source is an adult who received the MenACWY meningococcal vaccine as a control. The sample was peripheral blood, taken 28 days after the second dose of the MenACWY control vaccine. The V and J genes are TRBV27 and TRBJ1-2, with TRBD1 matching over 7 bases. The CDR3 DNA follows: TGTGCCAGCATGCGACAGGGTAACTATGGCTACACCTTC. It yields the protein CASMRQGNYGYTF.